The 20 T cell receptor beta chains given below trace back to one sample, sequenced in a study of technical replicates of blood from a handful of donors. Clones were read by immunoSEQ multiplex PCR, and TCRdb kept only the in-frame ones, dropping some. The sample has around 49,000 clones, approximately 94% seen once; the top ten hold 0.39%. Sequenced: T cells isolated from PBMCs. The receptors derive from a human donor in good health.

V is TRBV13 and J is TRBJ2-7, with 7 bases identical to TRBD1. This CDR3 contains 16 residues. Germline V gene sequence: CDR1 PRHDT, CDR2 FYEKMQ (reference sequence). V shed 4 bases and J 1 base; nucleotides not matched to a gene: 10. This chain's CDR3 is CASSSKLGTASYEQYF. CDR3 coding DNA: TGTGCCAGCAGCTCGAAACTCGGGACAGCTTCCTACGAGCAGTACTTC.

The chain uses TRBV29-1 and TRBJ1-3, with TRBD1 identical over 7 bases. The CDR3 consists of 14 residues. Germline lookup yields CDR1 SQVTM and CDR2 ANQGSEA. V gave up 4 bases and J gave up 4 bases; unmatched junction bases: 7. The DNA for the CDR3 is TGCAGCGTTGGAGAGGGGGCGCTAGGAAACACCATATATTTT. Translation: CSVGEGALGNTIYF.

The chain uses TRBV5-1 and TRBJ2-7; weak D call: TRBD2 (6 bases). The V and J ends lost 3 bases and 0 bases respectively, with 25 bases between them. The CDR3 runs to 19 residues. In germline, CDR1 is SGHRS, CDR2 YFSETQ. CDR3 residues: CASSSGQGSGDFDSYEQYF. The CDR3 DNA follows: TGCGCCAGCAGCTCCGGCCAAGGAAGTGGGGACTTTGACTCCTACGAGCAGTACTTC. The whole variable domain, filled in from reference TRBV5-1 and TRBJ2-7, reads KAGVTQTPRYLIKTRGQQVTLSCSPISGHRSVSWYQQTPGQGLQFLFEYFSETQRNKGNFPGRFSGRQFSNSRSEMNVSTLELGDSALYLCASSSGQGSGDFDSYEQYFGPGTRLTVT.

The chain recombines TRBV30 with TRBJ2-3; D perhaps matches TRBD2 (6 bases). With 0 bases removed from V and 4 bases from J, the gap between germline ends came to 14 bases. From germline, CDR1 is GTSNPN and CDR2 SVGIG (reference sequence). This CDR3 comprises 15 residues. The CDR3 is CAWSVRREIADTQYF. As DNA, the CDR3 is TGTGCCTGGAGTGTAAGACGGGAGATAGCAGATACGCAGTATTTT.

The chain employs TRBV29-1 and TRBJ1-1; D is unclear. CDR1 and CDR2 (germline): SQVTM, ANQGSEA. With 4 bases removed from V and 1 base from J, the gap between germline ends came to 7 bases. There are 12 residues in the CDR3. The CDR3 loop is CSVAYTNTEAFF. The CDR3 region has the DNA TGCAGCGTTGCCTATACGAACACTGAAGCTTTCTTT.

In this sample, this clone turned up once. The V and J genes are TRBV2 and TRBJ2-7, with a weak D call TRBD1 (6 bases). The CDR3 contains 14 residues. Trimming pared 2 bases from V and 4 bases from J, leaving 12 bases between. Germline values: CDR1 SNHLY, CDR2 FYNNEI. The CDR3 loop is CASSESTGKYEQYF. CDR3 DNA: TGTGCCAGCAGTGAAAGTACAGGGAAGTACGAGCAGTACTTC.

The rearrangement uses TRBV25-1 and TRBJ2-6; D might be TRBD2 (5 bases). The CDR3 runs to 16 residues. Germline CDR1 MGHDK, CDR2 SYGVNS. V was cut by 1 base and J by 5 bases, with 12 bases left in between. As DNA, the CDR3 is TGTGCCAGCAGTGAATCAAAGGACTTTAGGGCCAACGTCCTGACTTTC. Residues: CASSESKDFRANVLTF.

This clone was counted a few times. The CDR3 DNA reads TGTGCCAGCAGCTTTGGTTCGAGCACTGAAGCTTTCTTT. As protein: CASSFGSSTEAFF. The chain carries TRBV11-3 and TRBJ1-1; the D is unclear. Germline CDR1 and CDR2: SGHNT and YENEEA. V was shortened by 3 bases and J by 4 bases, with 9 bases between the two germline ends. This CDR3 has 13 amino acids.

The chain links TRBV7-3 to TRBJ2-7; D is possibly TRBD2 (7 bases). The CDR3 loop spans 15 amino acids. The V gene lost 2 bases and the J gene lost 4 bases, with 15 bases spanning the gap. CDR1 is SGHTA and CDR2 is FQGTGA in the germline V gene. The chain's CDR3 is CASSLSGAGEYEQYF. CDR3 nucleotide sequence: TGTGCCAGCAGCTTATCGGGGGCGGGGGAATACGAGCAGTACTTC.

J is TRBJ2-7 and V is TRBV6-1; 9 bases are a match to TRBD2. CDR1 is MNHNS, CDR2 SASEGT, per germline. The CDR3 consists of 17 residues. With V trimmed by 1 base and J by 1 base, 8 bases remained unmatched. CDR3 nucleotides: TGTGCCAGCAGTGAAGGAATCAGACTAGCGGATTCCTACGAGCAGTACTTC. Amino acids: CASSEGIRLADSYEQYF.

The chain couples TRBV9 to TRBJ2-5; 10 nucleotides align to TRBD1. Looked up from germline, CDR1 is SGDLS and CDR2 is YYNGEE. Trimming removed 0 bases from V and 5 bases from J; junction bases left unmatched: 4. The CDR3 extends over 15 amino acids. The CDR3 sequence is CASSVVGTGEETQYF. The CDR3 DNA is TGTGCCAGCAGCGTAGTCGGGACAGGGGAGGAGACCCAGTACTTC.

Regarding this clone: Other DNA sequences in this specimen translate into the identical CDR3. The chain links TRBV4-1 to TRBJ2-7; TRBD1 matches at 7 bases. V lost 1 base and J lost 3; bases outside the gene matches: 12. Per the germline V gene, CDR1 is MGHRA and CDR2 is YSYEKL. The CDR3 length is 17 residues. In DNA, the CDR3 is TGCGCCAGCAGCCAAGCAGGGGGTGGGGGATTCAACTACGAGCAGTACTTC. Protein: CASSQAGGGGFNYEQYF.

The chain links TRBV7-2 to TRBJ2-7; D is possibly TRBD2 (5 bases). This CDR3 contains 14 residues. Between the trimmed V and J ends, which lost 5 bases and 4 bases, there was a span of 15 bases. Germline CDR1 reads SGHTA; CDR2 reads FQGNSA. The DNA of the CDR3 is TGTGCCAGCAGCAAGAGCGGCATGGGATACGAGCAGTACTTC. Translated: CASSKSGMGYEQYF.

V usage is TRBV28 and J usage is TRBJ2-7; 8 positions match TRBD2. The CDR3 totals 15 residues. The V gene's germline CDR1 is MDHEN and CDR2 SYDVKM. Trimming at V came to 4 bases and at J to 4 bases, leaving 9 bases not matched to a gene. CDR3 sequence (DNA): TGTGCCAGCAGTTCCCAGCGGGAGTATCCGTACGAGCAGTACTTC. It yields the protein CASSSQREYPYEQYF. The full variable domain, its missing parts supplied by reference TRBV28 and TRBJ2-7, is DVKVTQSSRYLVKRTGEKVFLECVQDMDHENMFWYRQDPGLGLRLIYFSYDVKMKEKGDIPEGYSVSREKKERFSLILESASTNQTSMYLCASSSQREYPYEQYFGPGTRLTVT.

Written as DNA, the CDR3 is TGTGCCAGCAGCCGCTTACAGGGCTCTGGAAACACCATATATTTT. Translating gives CASSRLQGSGNTIYF. The chain joins TRBV7-6 to TRBJ1-3, with a possible D match to TRBD1 (6 bases). Germline values: CDR1 SGHVS, CDR2 FNYEAQ. The CDR3 extends over 15 amino acids. V was trimmed by 5 bases and J by 0 bases, leaving 11 bases between them.

The chain has TRBV6-1 and TRBJ1-2, with a weak D call TRBD1 (5 bases). There are 11 residues in the CDR3. In germline, CDR1 is MNHNS, CDR2 SASEGT. The V end was cut by 10 bases, the J end by 9 bases, with 15 bases between. As DNA, the CDR3 is TGTGCCACCGCTCGACAGATTAGCTACACCTTC. Translating gives CATARQISYTF.

The rearrangement joins TRBV4-3 to TRBJ2-7; D is unclear. Germline V gene data show CDR1 as LGHNA and CDR2 as YSLEER. This CDR3 is built from 13 residues. Trimming left V 0 bases short and J 3 bases short, with 6 bases between. This CDR3 reads CASSQDKLYEQYF. The CDR3 DNA reads TGCGCCAGCAGCCAAGATAAGCTCTACGAGCAGTACTTC.

The chain joins TRBV9 to TRBJ1-4; TRBD1 is a possible D gene (5 bases). The germline V gene has CDR1 SGDLS and CDR2 YYNGEE. This CDR3 has 15 residues. Trimming cost V 0 bases and J 2 bases, with 8 bases left between them. The CDR3 spells CASSVGGQTNEKLFF. The CDR3 region has the DNA TGTGCCAGCAGCGTAGGGGGCCAGACTAATGAAAAACTGTTTTTT.

The chain recombines TRBV28 with TRBJ2-7, with TRBD1 matching over 7 bases. CDR1 and CDR2 (germline): MDHEN, SYDVKM. The CDR3 runs 13 residues. Germline trimming cut 6 bases from V and 2 bases from J; bases unmatched to any gene: 4. The CDR3 loop reads CASRGQPTYEQYF. The DNA for the CDR3 is TGTGCCAGCAGGGGACAGCCCACCTACGAGCAGTACTTC.

The V gene is TRBV4-1, the J gene TRBJ1-2, with TRBD1 identical over 7 bases. This CDR3 comprises 15 residues. Germline-derived CDR1 and CDR2 are MGHRA and YSYEKL. V dropped 3 bases and J dropped 4; count of bases not matched to a gene: 8. The DNA of the CDR3 is TGCGCCAGCAGCCATGCCAACAGGGGACTCTATGGCTACACCTTC. This translates into CASSHANRGLYGYTF.